The next 27 T cell receptor beta chains were all read from a single sample in a study of T cell responses to AZD1222 COVID-19 vaccine (dated by TCRdb to the early 2020s). The meaning of the sample's time point label: about 28 days (+/-7) after the second vaccine dose. The treatment or condition label for this specimen denotes: meningococcal conjugate vaccine given as trial control. To prepare the library, the immunoSEQ multiplex PCR assay was applied. This is the immuneACCESS table as TCRdb keeps it, with only in-frame sequences that have V and J called. A part of the clones is gone; compared with another copy, unresolved V genes explain less than half, and the rest is unexplained. The table for this sample lists some 200,000 clones; approximately 92% of them were counted only once. The ten largest clones represent around 3.6% of the sample. The input for sequencing was peripheral blood, taken 28 days after the second dose of the MenACWY control vaccine. These receptors came from an adult who received the MenACWY meningococcal vaccine as a control.

The chain links TRBV28 to TRBJ2-7; 10 positions match TRBD2. Looked up from germline, CDR1 is MDHEN and CDR2 is SYDVKM. V lost 5 bases and J lost 5; bases outside the gene matches: 9. The length of the CDR3 is 15 residues. Written as DNA, the CDR3 is TGTGCCAGCAGTCCTTCTAGCGGGAGTAGGAACGAGCAGTACTTC. Its protein product is CASSPSSGSRNEQYF.

This chain joins TRBV27 and TRBJ1-1; the D is unclear. The V end was cut by 0 bases, the J end by 8 bases, with 13 bases between. The CDR3 has 14 amino acids. Germline-derived CDR1 and CDR2 are MNHEY and SMNVEV (reference sequence). The DNA of the CDR3 is TGTGCCAGCAGTTTATCTCCCCAGACCTTCGAAGCTTTCTTT. Translation gives CASSLSPQTFEAFF.

The J gene is TRBJ2-7, the V gene TRBV12-3 or TRBV12-4, with 14 bases fitting TRBD2. This CDR3 spans 13 amino acids. J was trimmed by 4 bases and V by 10 bases; bases with no gene match: 3. For the CDR3, the DNA is TGTGCCACTCGACTAGCGGGAGGGTACGAGCAGTACTTC. Residues: CATRLAGGYEQYF.

The chain carries TRBV19 and TRBJ2-1; D unclear. The CDR3 has 13 amino acids. Germline loops: CDR1 LNHDA, CDR2 SQIVND (reference sequence). V lost 3 bases and J 10 bases, leaving 13 bases between the germline ends. CDR3 coding DNA: TGTGCCAGTAGTATGAAAGGGTTCAAAGAGCAGTTCTTC. Encoded protein: CASSMKGFKEQFF.

V usage is TRBV4-1 and J usage is TRBJ2-1; 8 bases are shared with TRBD2. There are 16 residues in the CDR3. The V gene end was trimmed by 5 bases and the J gene end by 8 bases; junction bases not matched to a gene: 14. Germline V lookup: CDR1 MGHRA, CDR2 YSYEKL. CDR3 residues: CASSVYGGLGSDEQFF. CDR3 nucleotides: TGCGCCAGCAGCGTTTATGGGGGACTAGGTTCGGATGAGCAGTTCTTC.

The chain recombines TRBV7-9 with TRBJ1-4; possibly TRBD1 for D (5 bases). This CDR3 is built from 15 residues. Germline V gives CDR1 SEHNR, CDR2 FQNEAQ (reference sequence). V shed 2 bases and J shed 7 bases, with 14 bases lying between them. CDR3 DNA sequence: TGTGCCAGCAGCTTAATGGCGTCAGGGCGTGAAAAACTGTTTTTT. Translating gives CASSLMASGREKLFF.

The sample holds a few counts of this clone. The chain carries TRBV5-6 and TRBJ2-1; D may be TRBD1 (6 bases). Per germline, CDR1 SGHDT and CDR2 YYEEEE. V gave up 4 bases and J gave up 9 bases, with 14 bases separating them. The CDR3 is 13 amino acids. The DNA of the CDR3 is TGTGCCAGCAGCGCGAACAGGGCTGGTGAGCAGTTCTTC. Translation: CASSANRAGEQFF.

The chain links TRBV3-1 (or the pseudogene TRBV3-2) to TRBJ1-2; possibly TRBD1 for D (6 bases). V was trimmed by 1 base and J by 8 bases, leaving 17 bases between them. This CDR3 is built from 15 residues. Germline CDR1 is LGHDT and CDR2 is YNNKEL (reference sequence). The chain's CDR3 is CASSQVARGDVGYTF. The CDR3 DNA reads as TGTGCCAGCAGCCAAGTTGCCAGGGGAGACGTGGGCTACACCTTC.

The chain has TRBV6-2 or TRBV6-3 and TRBJ2-7; D is uncertain. Germline values: CDR1 MNHEY, CDR2 SVGEGT. The CDR3 spans 11 residues. Trimming shortened V by 5 bases and J by 5 bases, and 7 bases separated the two germline ends. CDR3 nucleotide sequence: TGTGCCAGCAGTCCCCAGCACGAGCAGTACTTC. Its translation: CASSPQHEQYF.

This chain links TRBV19 with TRBJ2-5; 9 bases match TRBD2. Germline V lookup: CDR1 LNHDA, CDR2 SQIVND (reference sequence). Germline trimming cut 10 bases from V and 5 bases from J; bases unmatched to any gene: 14. The CDR3 consists of 15 residues. CDR3 region: CATQPGTSSGETQYF. The CDR3 DNA sequence: TGTGCCACCCAGCCTGGGACTAGCTCCGGGGAGACCCAGTACTTC. The full variable domain, with the rest looked up from reference TRBV19 and TRBJ2-5, is DGGITQSPKYLFRKEGQNVTLSCEQNLNHDAMYWYRQDPGQGLRLIYYSQIVNDFQKGDIAEGYSVSREKKESFPLTVTSAQKNPTAFYLCATQPGTSSGETQYFGPGTRLLVL.

This chain uses TRBV3-1 (or the pseudogene TRBV3-2) with TRBJ1-2, with D unresolved. Trimming shortened V by 0 bases and J by 4 bases, and 9 bases separated the two germline ends. This CDR3 contains 14 residues. Germline lookup yields CDR1 LGHDT and CDR2 YNNKEL (reference sequence). CDR3: CASSQDQAPYGYTF. For the CDR3, the DNA is TGTGCCAGCAGCCAAGATCAGGCCCCCTATGGCTACACCTTC.

This chain links TRBV7-3 with TRBJ2-1, with 9 bases lining up with TRBD2. V lost 2 bases and J lost 7; bases outside the gene matches: 0. The CDR3 totals 13 residues. From germline, CDR1 is SGHTA and CDR2 FQGTGA. The CDR3 region has the DNA TGTGCCAGCAGCTTAGCGGGAGGGAATGAGCAGTTCTTC. It yields the protein CASSLAGGNEQFF.

The V and J genes are TRBV15 and TRBJ2-1; D uncertain. This CDR3 comprises 14 residues. V shed 5 bases and J shed 7 bases, with 15 bases lying between them. Per the germline V gene, CDR1 is LNHNV and CDR2 is YYDKDF (reference sequence). The CDR3 loop reads CATSERPLTNEQFF. The CDR3, as DNA: TGTGCCACCAGCGAGAGGCCTCTTACAAATGAGCAGTTCTTC.

The chain couples TRBV5-1 to TRBJ2-5, with 13 bases fitting TRBD2. CDR3 length equals 16 residues. Per germline, CDR1 SGHRS and CDR2 YFSETQ. The V and J ends lost 5 bases and 0 bases, in that order; junction bases with no gene match: 4. The CDR3 loop reads CASRPGLAGDQETQYF. The CDR3 DNA reads TGCGCCAGCAGGCCTGGACTAGCGGGAGACCAAGAGACCCAGTACTTC.

The chain employs TRBV7-8 and TRBJ2-1, with a possible D match to TRBD2 (6 bases). Germline assignment: CDR1 SGHVS and CDR2 FQNEAQ. This CDR3 spans 16 amino acids. V was cut by 1 base and J by 0 bases, with 10 bases left in between. CDR3 sequence (DNA): TGTGCCAGCAGCTTAGTTTGGGGGGACTCCTACAATGAGCAGTTCTTC. Translated, it gives CASSLVWGDSYNEQFF.

The J gene is TRBJ2-1, the V gene TRBV7-2; no clear D. CDR1 is SGHTA and CDR2 is FQGNSA in the germline V gene. The CDR3 extends over 13 amino acids. V dropped 3 bases and J dropped 7 bases, with 10 bases sitting between them. The CDR3 is CASSFYSGNEQFF. DNA for the CDR3: TGTGCCAGCAGCTTTTATAGTGGTAATGAGCAGTTCTTC.

The sample holds one count of this clone. The chain combines TRBV5-4 with TRBJ2-7; the match to TRBD2 covers 8 bases. The CDR3 is 16 residues long. V lost 0 bases and J lost 3; bases outside the gene matches: 8. CDR1 and CDR2 (germline): SGHNT, YYREEE (reference sequence). The CDR3 nucleotides read TGTGCCAGCAGCTTGGCCTTTCGGGAGGGTGGCTACGAGCAGTACTTC. Amino acid sequence: CASSLAFREGGYEQYF.

The chain is built from TRBV29-1 and TRBJ2-1; 10 nucleotides line up with TRBD2. The CDR3 has 15 amino acids. V dropped 6 bases and J dropped 3; count of bases not matched to a gene: 8. CDR1 SQVTM and CDR2 ANQGSEA come from the germline V gene. CDR3 coding DNA: TGCAGCGTCCGCGGGACTAGCGCAAGCTACAATGAGCAGTTCTTC. Protein sequence: CSVRGTSASYNEQFF.

This rearrangement joins TRBV28 to TRBJ1-1, with TRBD1 matching over 9 bases. This CDR3 has 13 residues. The V and J ends lost 11 bases and 1 base, in that order; junction bases with no gene match: 5. The germline V gene has CDR1 MDHEN and CDR2 SYDVKM. The CDR3 spells CAGEGQGNTEAFF. The CDR3 DNA reads as TGTGCCGGAGAGGGACAGGGGAACACTGAAGCTTTCTTT.

This clone was picked up a small number of times. V is TRBV15 and J is TRBJ2-6, with 9 bases lining up with TRBD1. The CDR3 has 14 residues. The germline V gene encodes CDR1 LNHNV and CDR2 YYDKDF (reference sequence). V gave up 3 bases and J gave up 8 bases; unmatched junction bases: 2. CDR3 sequence: CATSRGQGTNVLTF. In DNA form, the CDR3 reads TGTGCCACCAGCAGGGGACAGGGAACCAACGTCCTGACTTTC.

This rearrangement joins TRBV28 to TRBJ2-7; tentative D call: TRBD1 (5 bases). The V gene's germline CDR1 is MDHEN and CDR2 SYDVKM. This CDR3 comprises 14 residues. V lost 10 bases, J lost 4 bases, and 20 bases lay in between. The DNA of the CDR3 is TGTGCCACCCAGGGCTCTCCCCCTACTTACGAGCAGTACTTC. Protein product: CATQGSPPTYEQYF.

The chain carries TRBV30 and TRBJ1-5; D uncertain. The V gene lost 2 bases and the J gene lost 3 bases, with 11 bases spanning the gap. Germline CDR1 reads GTSNPN; CDR2 reads SVGIG (reference sequence). The CDR3 consists of 14 residues. The CDR3 bases are TGTGCCTGGAGTAGGAGCAGCCTCAATCAGCCCCAGCATTTT. This translates into CAWSRSSLNQPQHF.

The V and J genes are TRBV9 and TRBJ2-1, with 13 bases lining up with TRBD2. Germline V gives CDR1 SGDLS, CDR2 YYNGEE. The J segment lost 0 bases and the V segment lost 4 bases, leaving 7 bases of the junction unmatched. CDR3 length equals 18 residues. The CDR3 spells CASSFSGLAGNSYNEQFF. The CDR3 coding sequence is TGTGCCAGCAGCTTCTCGGGACTAGCGGGAAACTCCTACAATGAGCAGTTCTTC.

In its sample, this clone was seen a few times. The chain has TRBV5-8 and TRBJ1-6; D is undetermined. V was trimmed by 4 bases and J by 3 bases, leaving 8 bases between them. The CDR3 is 14 residues long. Germline V gene lookup returns CDR1 SGHTS and CDR2 YDEGEE. The CDR3: CASSTGNYNSPLHF. The CDR3 DNA is TGTGCCAGCAGCACCGGGAACTATAATTCACCCCTCCACTTT.

The CDR3 sequence is CASSLGVGVFAEAFF. The CDR3, as DNA: TGTGCCAGCAGTTTGGGGGTTGGGGTTTTCGCTGAAGCTTTCTTT. J is TRBJ1-1 and V is TRBV28; D may be TRBD1 (5 bases). The germline V gene encodes CDR1 MDHEN and CDR2 SYDVKM. V shed 3 bases and J shed 6 bases, with 17 bases lying between them. CDR3 size: 15 residues.

The J gene is TRBJ1-6, the V gene TRBV7-9, with a possible D match to TRBD1 (6 bases). The CDR3 covers 16 residues. Trimming took off 5 bases at V and 7 bases at J, with 18 bases between the two ends. Germline lookup yields CDR1 SEHNR and CDR2 FQNEAQ (reference sequence). Here the CDR3 DNA reads TGTGCCAGCAGCGGTACCTCAGGGGTTGAGAATTCACCCCTCCACTTT. It specifies CASSGTSGVENSPLHF.

The chain employs TRBV12-5 and TRBJ2-7; D is unresolved. Trimming took off 1 base at V and 4 bases at J, with 5 bases between the two ends. The CDR3 is 12 amino acids. Germline V lookup: CDR1 LGHNT, CDR2 FRNRAP. The CDR3 nucleotides are TGTGCTAGTGGTTTGGGGGATTACGAGCAGTACTTC. Translating it yields CASGLGDYEQYF.